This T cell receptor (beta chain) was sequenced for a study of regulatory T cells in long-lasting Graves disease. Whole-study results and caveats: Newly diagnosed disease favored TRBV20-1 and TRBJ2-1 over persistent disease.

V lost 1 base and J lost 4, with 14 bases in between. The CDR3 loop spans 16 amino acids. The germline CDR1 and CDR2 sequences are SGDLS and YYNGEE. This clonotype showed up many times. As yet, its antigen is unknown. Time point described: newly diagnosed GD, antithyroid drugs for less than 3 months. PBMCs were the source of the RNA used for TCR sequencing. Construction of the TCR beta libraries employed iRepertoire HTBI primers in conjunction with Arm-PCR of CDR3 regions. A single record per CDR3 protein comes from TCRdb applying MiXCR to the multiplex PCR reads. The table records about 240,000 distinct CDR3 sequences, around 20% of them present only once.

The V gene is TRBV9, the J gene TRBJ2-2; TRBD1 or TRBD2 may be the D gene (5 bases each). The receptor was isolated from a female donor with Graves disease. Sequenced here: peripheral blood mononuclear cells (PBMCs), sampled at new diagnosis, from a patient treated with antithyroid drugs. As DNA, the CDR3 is TGTGCCAGCAGCGTATCAGGGACGACGACCACCGGGGAGCTGTTTTTT. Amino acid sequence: CASSVSGTTTTGELFF.